Presented here are 30 T cell receptor beta chains from one specimen sequenced in a study of shared clonotypes between healthy human individuals. Data came from immunoSEQ multiplex PCR; TCRdb stores just in-frame clones and leaves some out. The repertoire includes a few million clones, approximately 90% of them detected once, and over 0.12% sits in the top ten. Sample: naive CD4+ T cells sorted from blood. Stated subset: CD45RA+ positively selected. These receptors all stem from a young man in good health.

The V gene is TRBV30, the J gene TRBJ2-7, with a tentative D call TRBD1 (5 bases). Trimming took 0 bases from V and 3 from J, leaving 6 bases between them. The germline CDR1 and CDR2 sequences are GTSNPN and SVGIG (reference sequence). The CDR3 totals 12 residues. In nucleotides, the CDR3 is TGTGCCTGGAGTGTAGACAGCTACGAGCAGTACTTC. It yields the protein CAWSVDSYEQYF.

This clone showed up just a few times. This chain links TRBV19 with TRBJ1-5, with D tentatively TRBD1 (6 bases). The CDR3 consists of 16 residues. Germline values: CDR1 LNHDA, CDR2 SQIVND (reference sequence). Trimming took off 7 bases at V and 0 bases at J, with 16 bases between the two ends. The CDR3 sequence is CASISSGVYSNQPQHF. CDR3 DNA: TGTGCCAGTATCTCCTCAGGGGTTTATAGCAATCAGCCCCAGCATTTT.

The J gene is TRBJ1-4, the V gene TRBV11-2; D is undetermined. In germline, CDR1 is SGHAT, CDR2 FQNNGV. V lost 5 bases, J lost 0 bases, and 16 bases lay in between. This CDR3 contains 17 residues. The CDR3 DNA follows: TGTGCCAGCAGCCCCGTAGGGAGGAAAGCAACTAATGAAAAACTGTTTTTT. Its protein product is CASSPVGRKATNEKLFF.

CDR3 bases: TGCGCCAGCAGCCAAGATGGCTGGCGGGCGGGCACAGATACGCAGTATTTT. It is translated as CASSQDGWRAGTDTQYF. The V gene is TRBV4-3, the J gene TRBJ2-3; TRBD2 is a possible D gene (5 bases). The CDR3 is 17 residues long. Germline CDR1 and CDR2: LGHNA and YSLEER. V was pared by 0 bases and J by 1 base, with 14 bases between.

The CDR3 loop reads CAIRTSHRAQYF. CDR3 sequence (DNA): TGTGCCATACGGACTTCCCACCGGGCCCAGTACTTC. The chain links TRBV6-4 to TRBJ2-5; weak D call: TRBD2 (5 bases). Trimming pared 10 bases from V and 9 bases from J, leaving 18 bases between. This CDR3 is built from 12 residues. Germline V lookup: CDR1 MRHNA, CDR2 SNTAGT.

This clone was seen once. The chain has TRBV7-9 and TRBJ2-2, with D uncertain. Germline-derived CDR1 and CDR2 are SEHNR and FQNEAQ (reference sequence). The V and J ends lost 1 base and 6 bases respectively, with 9 bases between them. CDR3 length: 14 amino acids. DNA of the CDR3: TGTGCCAGCAGCTTAGAGGCGCTCTCCGGGGAGCTGTTTTTT. Protein sequence: CASSLEALSGELFF.

The genes are TRBV30 and TRBJ2-7, with TRBD2 identical over 10 bases. Germline V CDR1 and CDR2: GTSNPN, SVGIG (reference sequence). This CDR3 has 15 amino acids. J gave up 0 bases and V 2 bases, and 4 bases lay outside the gene matches. CDR3 nucleotides: TGTGCCTGGAGTCTTAGCGGGGGGTTCTCCTACGAGCAGTACTTC. As protein: CAWSLSGGFSYEQYF. Filled out from reference TRBV30 and TRBJ2-7, the complete variable domain reads SQTIHQWPATLVQPVGSPLSLECTVEGTSNPNLYWYRQAAGRGLQLLFYSVGIGQISSEVPQNLSASRPQDRQFILSSKKLLLSDSGFYLCAWSLSGGFSYEQYFGPGTRLTVT.

As concerns this clone: In the same sample, other DNA sequences code for this CDR3. The chain links TRBV9 to TRBJ2-5, with TRBD2 matching 7 bases. After removal of 0 bases from V and 5 bases from J, the junction contained 7 bases not matched to a gene. CDR1 is SGDLS, CDR2 YYNGEE, per germline. This CDR3 contains 15 residues. CDR3 in amino acids: CASSVARGSGETQYF. Here the CDR3 DNA reads TGTGCCAGCAGCGTAGCGCGCGGGAGCGGTGAGACCCAGTACTTC.

The rearrangement joins TRBV6-5 to TRBJ1-3; no clear D. Trimming removed 5 bases at V and 3 bases at J, with 8 bases between. Germline V CDR1 and CDR2: MNHEY, SVGAGI. This CDR3 comprises 13 residues. The CDR3 sequence: CASSPAGGNTIYF. CDR3 bases: TGTGCCAGCAGTCCGGCGGGTGGAAACACCATATATTTT.

J is TRBJ1-1 and V is TRBV30; 9 bases are shared with TRBD1. This CDR3 has 17 residues. CDR1 and CDR2 from the germline V gene are GTSNPN and SVGIG (reference sequence). With V trimmed by 0 bases and J by 6 bases, 14 bases remained unmatched. CDR3 DNA: TGTGCCTGGAGTGTGAGAGGAGACAGGGGGAGGCGGGCTGAAGCTTTCTTT. Protein product: CAWSVRGDRGRRAEAFF.

This clone appeared once. V usage is TRBV30 and J usage is TRBJ2-5, with D tentatively TRBD2 (6 bases). The CDR3 length is 13 residues. The V gene lost 5 bases and the J gene lost 4 bases, with 14 bases spanning the gap. The germline V gene has CDR1 GTSNPN and CDR2 SVGIG (reference sequence). The CDR3 region has the DNA TGTGCCTGGGACCGGGACTCTAGAGAGACCCAGTACTTC. Encoded protein: CAWDRDSRETQYF.

The chain is built from TRBV6-1 and TRBJ1-2, with D possibly TRBD1 on 6 matching bases. The V gene's germline CDR1 is MNHNS and CDR2 SASEGT. V gave up 10 bases and J gave up 4 bases, with 19 bases separating them. The CDR3 length is 14 residues. The CDR3 DNA follows: TGTGCCACCGGCAGACAGGAGTCATTCTATGGCTACACCTTC. Amino acid sequence: CATGRQESFYGYTF.

The chain is built from TRBV25-1 and TRBJ2-5; 9 bases are a match to TRBD2. Looked up from germline, CDR1 is MGHDK and CDR2 is SYGVNS. The CDR3 is made up of 15 amino acids. V trimming: 1 base; J trimming: 2 bases; junction bases outside the gene matches: 2. CDR3 nucleotide sequence: TGTGCCAGCAGTGAATGGCTAGCGGGGCAAGAGACCCAGTACTTC. Translated, it gives CASSEWLAGQETQYF.

This clone has only one observation. V is TRBV6-5 and J is TRBJ1-6; the D gene is possibly TRBD1 (5 bases). The V gene's germline CDR1 is MNHEY and CDR2 SVGAGI. Deletions cut 7 bases from V and 9 bases from J, with 16 bases between. The CDR3 has 14 amino acids. The CDR3 nucleotides read TGTGCCAGCACCTTGGACGGGGCTGGTTCACCCCTCCACTTT. It yields the protein CASTLDGAGSPLHF.

This chain uses TRBV30 with TRBJ2-5; TRBD1 agrees at 10 bases. The J call may not be correct, given that the DNA end is closer to TRBJ2-7. Germline V lookup: CDR1 GTSNPN, CDR2 SVGIG (reference sequence). The CDR3 runs 15 residues. The CDR3 nucleotides read TGTGCCTGGAGGGCGACGACAGGGGGCTCTTACGAGCAGTACTTC. It yields the protein CAWRATTGGSYEQYF.

This clone was seen only once. V gene TRBV30 combines with J gene TRBJ2-7, with D possibly matching TRBD1 (6 bases). Trimming took off 0 bases at V and 2 bases at J, with 14 bases between the two ends. The CDR3 extends over 15 amino acids. Germline lookup yields CDR1 GTSNPN and CDR2 SVGIG (reference sequence). As DNA, the CDR3 is TGTGCCTGGAGTGTACAGGGCCTATCGACCTACGAGCAGTACTTC. As protein: CAWSVQGLSTYEQYF.

A few counts support this clone. V is TRBV30 and J is TRBJ1-5; D gene unclear. The CDR3 extends over 12 amino acids. Germline V lookup: CDR1 GTSNPN, CDR2 SVGIG (reference sequence). V was cut by 2 bases and J by 5 bases, with 7 bases left in between. The CDR3 DNA reads TGTGCCTGGAGTTCAACCTATCAGCCCCAGCATTTT. This gives the protein CAWSSTYQPQHF.

This clone was seen just once. The chain employs TRBV2 and TRBJ2-3; D may be TRBD2 (5 bases). Germline V gives CDR1 SNHLY, CDR2 FYNNEI. The CDR3 covers 12 residues. V was clipped by 6 bases and J by 7 bases, with 11 bases between them. CDR3 nucleotide sequence: TGTGCCAGCAGCCCTTCGGGATATACGCAGTATTTT. It is translated as CASSPSGYTQYF.

J is TRBJ2-1 and V is TRBV6-4; perhaps TRBD2 as D (5 bases). This CDR3 spans 17 amino acids. Germline values: CDR1 MRHNA, CDR2 SNTAGT. CDR3 amino acids: CAKRYKPWGSSYNEQFF. As DNA, the CDR3 is TGTGCAAAGCGGTATAAACCATGGGGATCATCCTACAATGAGCAGTTCTTC.

The genes are TRBV27 and TRBJ1-3; no clear D gene. The CDR3 covers 14 residues. Germline CDR1 and CDR2: MNHEY and SMNVEV (reference sequence). The CDR3 DNA follows: TGTGGCGGTATACACATACCCTCTGGAAACACCATATATTTT. This gives the protein CGGIHIPSGNTIYF.

This chain joins TRBV5-4 and TRBJ2-5, with D hard to call. V lost 4 bases, J lost 2 bases, and 3 bases lay in between. The V gene's germline CDR1 is SGHNT and CDR2 YYREEE (reference sequence). CDR3 length equals 11 residues. The CDR3 DNA reads TGTGCCAGCAGCGAACAAGAGACCCAGTACTTC. Amino acid sequence: CASSEQETQYF. Full variable domain (outside the CDR3, taken from reference TRBV5-4 and TRBJ2-5): ETGVTQSPTHLIKTRGQQVTLRCSSQSGHNTVSWYQQALGQGPQFIFQYYREEENGRGNFPPRFSGLQFPNYSSELNVNALELDDSALYLCASSEQETQYFGPGTRLLVL.

This chain links TRBV4-3 with TRBJ1-3, with D unresolved. V lost 4 bases and J 4 bases, leaving 8 bases between the germline ends. The CDR3 is made up of 13 amino acids. Germline CDR1 and CDR2: LGHNA and YSLEER. CDR3 nucleotides: TGCGCCAGCAGCCTATTAGGGGGAAACACCATATATTTT. Protein product: CASSLLGGNTIYF.

The chain carries TRBV2 and TRBJ2-1; no clear D gene. With 3 bases removed from V and 8 bases from J, the gap between germline ends came to 14 bases. Germline assignment: CDR1 SNHLY and CDR2 FYNNEI. This CDR3 contains 14 residues. In DNA form, the CDR3 reads TGTGCCAGCAGTGAGTGGGCCCCCGGGTATGAGCAGTTCTTC. It yields the protein CASSEWAPGYEQFF.

The rearrangement uses TRBV6-5 and TRBJ2-7; D is uncertain. Germline CDR1 and CDR2: MNHEY and SVGAGI. Trimming removed 0 bases from V and 0 bases from J, with 9 bases in between. The CDR3 has 15 residues. CDR3 in amino acids: CASSYSLGSSYEQYF. The CDR3 DNA sequence: TGTGCCAGCAGTTACTCCCTAGGCAGCTCCTACGAGCAGTACTTC.

The chain couples TRBV7-9 to TRBJ1-6; 7 bases fit TRBD1. Germline V CDR1 and CDR2: SEHNR, FQNEAQ (reference sequence). CDR3 length: 14 residues. Trimming took 10 bases from V and 8 from J; bases not matched to a gene: 11. The CDR3 region has the DNA TGTGCCACGACCGACAGGGCCCAGTATTCACCCCTCCACTTT. Translation gives CATTDRAQYSPLHF. Supplemented by reference TRBV7-9 and TRBJ1-6, the full variable domain reads DTGVSQNPRHKITKRGQNVTFRCDPISEHNRLYWYRQTLGQGPEFLTYFQNEAQLEKSRLLSDRFSAERPKGSFSTLEIQRTEQGDSAMYLCATTDRAQYSPLHFGNGTRLTVT.

The chain uses TRBV19 and TRBJ2-5, with D possibly called TRBD1 or TRBD2 (7 bases each). The germline V gene encodes CDR1 LNHDA and CDR2 SQIVND (reference sequence). The CDR3 totals 13 residues. Trimming cost V 9 bases and J 2 bases, with 13 bases left between them. Here the CDR3 reads CASQGGLQETQYF. Written as DNA, the CDR3 is TGTGCCAGCCAGGGGGGACTACAAGAGACCCAGTACTTC. The full variable domain, completed using reference TRBV19 and TRBJ2-5, is DGGITQSPKYLFRKEGQNVTLSCEQNLNHDAMYWYRQDPGQGLRLIYYSQIVNDFQKGDIAEGYSVSREKKESFPLTVTSAQKNPTAFYLCASQGGLQETQYFGPGTRLLVL.

V gene TRBV7-3 combines with J gene TRBJ2-3, with 12 positions matching TRBD2. The trim removed 4 bases at V and 7 bases at J, leaving 9 bases unmatched. Germline-derived CDR1 and CDR2 are SGHTA and FQGTGA. The CDR3 runs 16 residues. The DNA for the CDR3 is TGTGCCAGCAGCTCGCAACCGACTAGCGGGGGAAATACGCAGTATTTT. The encoded protein is CASSSQPTSGGNTQYF.

In this sample, this clone turned up once. V and J are TRBV5-1 and TRBJ2-3, with TRBD2 identical over 8 bases. The V gene's germline CDR1 is SGHRS and CDR2 YFSETQ. J was trimmed by 4 bases and V by 5 bases; bases with no gene match: 12. The CDR3 extends over 16 amino acids. CDR3 nucleotide sequence: TGCGCCAGCAGACCCACTGCGGGGGGCTACCCAGATACGCAGTATTTT. It translates to CASRPTAGGYPDTQYF.

The rearrangement joins TRBV2 to TRBJ1-2; 8 bases line up with TRBD1. The CDR3 is made up of 14 amino acids. CDR1 and CDR2 from the germline V gene are SNHLY and FYNNEI. J was trimmed by 7 bases and V by 7 bases; bases with no gene match: 11. The CDR3 is CASNGGQGYGGYTF. The CDR3, as DNA: TGTGCCAGCAACGGCGGACAGGGTTACGGTGGCTACACCTTC.

V gene TRBV6-5 combines with J gene TRBJ1-6, with D uncertain. The germline gives CDR1 MNHEY, CDR2 SVGAGI. The V end lost 0 bases, the J end lost 8 bases, and 14 bases lay between the germline ends. CDR3 length: 16 residues. The CDR3 is CASSYSLGSRHSPLHF. The CDR3 region has the DNA TGTGCCAGCAGTTACTCACTGGGCAGCAGGCATTCACCCCTCCACTTT.